This T cell receptor (beta chain) is from a study of blood T cell repertoires in COVID-19. Background on the study: COVID-19 samples from acute and convalescent phases originated in the United States, Italy and Spain. From T cells, B-cell-depleted T cells, or PBMCs came the material, which was cDNA or gDNA.

In the original processing: Amplification of reference gene primers provided the estimated nucleated cell counts. Measured with immunoSEQ multiplex PCR; TCRdb has only the in-frame clones, and not every one. The DNA gave D and trimming, while V, J and clone size come from that table. The sample records roughly 330,000 clones, roughly 90% being singletons. Germline-derived CDR1 and CDR2 are MNHEY and SVGAGI. The CDR3 is 11 amino acids. V lost 4 bases to trimming and J lost 5 bases, with 5 bases between them. Sequences were obtained from peripheral blood. The sequence derives from a woman aged 50 to 60 with active or convalescent COVID-19. The chain joins TRBV6-5 to TRBJ2-5; D unclear. The CDR3 DNA reads TGTGCCAGCAGTTTTTCGGAGACCCAGTACTTC. Translating it yields CASSFSETQYF.